This T cell receptor (beta chain) stems from a study of T cell clonality in common variable immunodeficiency. The study's findings and limits: Shared TCRbeta clones were fewer between CVID subjects than controls. Reportedly, TCR beta sequences from common variable immunodeficiency showed fewer deletions and N-nucleotide insertions.

Diagnosis required reduced IgG, IgA and/or IgM with specific antibody deficiency. Both groups were predominantly of Caucasian heritage. For at least one year, all CVID subjects received replacement immunoglobulin. This CDR3 comprises 10 residues. Germline V gene data show CDR1 as SQVTM and CDR2 as ANQGSEA. Produced via immunoSEQ multiplex PCR; TCRdb's table is partial and in-frame only. The repertoire consists of about 42,000 clones, none detected only once. Ten or more counts support this clone. Antigen: not known. The CDR3 goes on 3 residues after the read ends, and that part is filled in from the germline J gene.

This TCR derives from a human donor with common variable immunodeficiency. The sequenced sample was peripheral blood mononuclear cells. The rearrangement uses TRBV29-1 and TRBJ2-3; no definite D call. The covered CDR3 bases are TGCAGCGTTGTTTACGGGACG. Translation: CSVVYGT. The whole CDR3 protein reads CSVVYGTQYF.